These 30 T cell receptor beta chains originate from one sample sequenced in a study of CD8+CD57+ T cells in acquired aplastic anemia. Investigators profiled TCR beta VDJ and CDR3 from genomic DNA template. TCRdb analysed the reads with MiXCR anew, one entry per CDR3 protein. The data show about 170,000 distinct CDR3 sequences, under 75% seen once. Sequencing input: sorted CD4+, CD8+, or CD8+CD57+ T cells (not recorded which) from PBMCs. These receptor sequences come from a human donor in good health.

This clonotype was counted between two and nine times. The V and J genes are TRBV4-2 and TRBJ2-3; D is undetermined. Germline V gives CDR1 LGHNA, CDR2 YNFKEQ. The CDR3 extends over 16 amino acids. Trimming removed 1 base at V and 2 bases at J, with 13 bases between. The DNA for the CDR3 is TGTGCCAGCAGCCAAGGTCCGGCCCATTCCACAGATACGCAGTATTTT. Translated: CASSQGPAHSTDTQYF.

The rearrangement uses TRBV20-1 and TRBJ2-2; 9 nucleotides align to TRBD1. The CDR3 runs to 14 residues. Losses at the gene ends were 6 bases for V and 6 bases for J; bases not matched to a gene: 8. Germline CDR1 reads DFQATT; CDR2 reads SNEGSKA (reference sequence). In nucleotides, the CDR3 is TGCAGTGCGCGGACAGGGGACTCGCCCGGGGAGCTGTTTTTT. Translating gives CSARTGDSPGELFF.

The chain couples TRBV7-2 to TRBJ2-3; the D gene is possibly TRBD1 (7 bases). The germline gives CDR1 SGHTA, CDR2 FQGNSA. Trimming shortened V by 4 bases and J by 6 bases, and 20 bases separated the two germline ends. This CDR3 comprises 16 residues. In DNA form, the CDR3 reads TGTGCCAGCAGCTCTCACTCTAGCGACAGGGAGGATACGCAGTATTTT. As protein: CASSSHSSDREDTQYF. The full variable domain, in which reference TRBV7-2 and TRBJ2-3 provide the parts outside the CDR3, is GAGVSQSPSNKVTEKGKDVELRCDPISGHTALYWYRQSLGQGLEFLIYFQGNSAPDKSGLPSDRFSAERTGGSVSTLTIQRTQQEDSAVYLCASSSHSSDREDTQYFGPGTRLTVL.

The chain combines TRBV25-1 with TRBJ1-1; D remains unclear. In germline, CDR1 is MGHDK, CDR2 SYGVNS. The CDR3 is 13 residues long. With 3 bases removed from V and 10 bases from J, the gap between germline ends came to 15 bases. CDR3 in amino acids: CASSDPDLGGAFF. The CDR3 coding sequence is TGTGCCAGCAGTGACCCTGACCTGGGAGGAGCTTTCTTT.

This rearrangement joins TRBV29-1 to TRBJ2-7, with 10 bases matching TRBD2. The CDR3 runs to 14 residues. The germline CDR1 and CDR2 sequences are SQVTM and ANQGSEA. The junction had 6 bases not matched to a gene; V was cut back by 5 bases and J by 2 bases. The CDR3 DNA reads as TGCAGCGTTTATGTCGGGACTAGCGCCTACGAGCAGTACTTC. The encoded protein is CSVYVGTSAYEQYF.

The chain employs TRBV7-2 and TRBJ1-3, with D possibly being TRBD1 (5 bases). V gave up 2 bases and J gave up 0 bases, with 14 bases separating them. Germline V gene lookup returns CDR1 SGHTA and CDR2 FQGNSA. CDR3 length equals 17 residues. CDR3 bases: TGTGCCAGCAGCTTATCGGCCAGACAGAGCTCTGGAAACACCATATATTTT. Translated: CASSLSARQSSGNTIYF.

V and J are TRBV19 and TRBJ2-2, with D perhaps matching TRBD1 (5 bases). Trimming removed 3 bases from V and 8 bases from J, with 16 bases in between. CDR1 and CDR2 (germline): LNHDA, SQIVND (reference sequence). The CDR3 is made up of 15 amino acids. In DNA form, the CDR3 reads TGTGCCAGTAGTATTGCCCTAGGGGTAACTGGGGAGCTGTTTTTT. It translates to CASSIALGVTGELFF.

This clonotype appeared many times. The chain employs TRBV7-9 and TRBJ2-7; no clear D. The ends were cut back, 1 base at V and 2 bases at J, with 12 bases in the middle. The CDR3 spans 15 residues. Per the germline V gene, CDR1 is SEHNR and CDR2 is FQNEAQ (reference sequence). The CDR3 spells CASSLDRVTAYEQYF. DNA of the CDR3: TGTGCCAGCAGCTTAGATAGAGTCACCGCCTACGAGCAGTACTTC.

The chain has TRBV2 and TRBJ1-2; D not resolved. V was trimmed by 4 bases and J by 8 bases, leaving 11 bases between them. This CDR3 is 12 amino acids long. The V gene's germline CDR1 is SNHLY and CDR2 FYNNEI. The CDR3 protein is CASSVVGRGYTF. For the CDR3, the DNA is TGTGCCAGCAGTGTTGTGGGCCGGGGCTACACCTTC.

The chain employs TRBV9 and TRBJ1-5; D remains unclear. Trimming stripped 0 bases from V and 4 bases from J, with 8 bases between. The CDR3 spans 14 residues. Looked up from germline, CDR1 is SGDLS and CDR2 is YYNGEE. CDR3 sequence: CASSVAPENQPQHF. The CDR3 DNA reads TGTGCCAGCAGCGTAGCCCCTGAGAATCAGCCCCAGCATTTT.

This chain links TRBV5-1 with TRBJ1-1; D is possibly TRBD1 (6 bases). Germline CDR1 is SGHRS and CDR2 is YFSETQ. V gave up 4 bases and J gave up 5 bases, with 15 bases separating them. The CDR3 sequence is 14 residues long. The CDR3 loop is CASSRGGPRTEAFF. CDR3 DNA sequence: TGCGCCAGCAGCCGCGGGGGGCCGAGGACTGAAGCTTTCTTT.

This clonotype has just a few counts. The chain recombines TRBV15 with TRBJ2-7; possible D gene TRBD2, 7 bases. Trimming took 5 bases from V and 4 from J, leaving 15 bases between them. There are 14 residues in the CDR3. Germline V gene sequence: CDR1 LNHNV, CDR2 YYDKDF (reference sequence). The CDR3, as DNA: TGTGCCACCAGCGAGGGGGGGCGCGGGTACGAGCAGTACTTC. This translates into CATSEGGRGYEQYF.

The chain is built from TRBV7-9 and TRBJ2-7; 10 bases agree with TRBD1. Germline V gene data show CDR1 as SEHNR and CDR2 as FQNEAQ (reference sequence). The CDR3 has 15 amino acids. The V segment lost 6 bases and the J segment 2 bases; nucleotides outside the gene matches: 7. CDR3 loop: CASRADRGSPYEQYF. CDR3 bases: TGTGCCAGCAGAGCGGACAGGGGGAGCCCCTACGAGCAGTACTTC.

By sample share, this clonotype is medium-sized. The CDR3 bases are TGTGCCAGCAGCTTAGGTCGTCGACTAGCGGGGGAAGGAGAGACCCAGTACTTC. Translation: CASSLGRRLAGEGETQYF. The V gene is TRBV7-2, the J gene TRBJ2-5, with TRBD2 matching 12 bases. CDR3 length equals 18 residues. Unmatched junction bases numbered 10, after V lost 1 base and J lost 4 bases. From germline, CDR1 is SGHTA and CDR2 FQGNSA.

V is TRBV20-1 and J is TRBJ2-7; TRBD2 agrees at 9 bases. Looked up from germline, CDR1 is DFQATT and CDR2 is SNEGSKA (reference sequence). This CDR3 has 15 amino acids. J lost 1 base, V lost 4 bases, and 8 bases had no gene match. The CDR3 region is CSAMRASGISYEQYF. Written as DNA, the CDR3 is TGCAGTGCTATGAGGGCTAGCGGGATATCCTACGAGCAGTACTTC.

For the CDR3, the DNA is TGTGCCAGCAGTCCCGGAGTGGCGGGTGGGCAGTTCTTC. Translating it yields CASSPGVAGGQFF. The V and J genes are TRBV6-2 or TRBV6-3 and TRBJ2-1; tentative D call: TRBD2 (5 bases). From germline, CDR1 is MNHEY and CDR2 SVGEGT. The CDR3 runs 13 residues. With 5 bases removed from V and 12 bases from J, the gap between germline ends came to 17 bases.

CDR3 region: CSVKGQGYDEQYF. DNA of the CDR3: TGCAGCGTCAAGGGACAGGGGTACGACGAGCAGTACTTC. The V and J genes are TRBV29-1 and TRBJ2-7, with 10 bases fitting TRBD1. Germline V gene sequence: CDR1 SQVTM, CDR2 ANQGSEA. This CDR3 has 13 amino acids. V shed 6 bases and J 5 bases; nucleotides not matched to a gene: 7.

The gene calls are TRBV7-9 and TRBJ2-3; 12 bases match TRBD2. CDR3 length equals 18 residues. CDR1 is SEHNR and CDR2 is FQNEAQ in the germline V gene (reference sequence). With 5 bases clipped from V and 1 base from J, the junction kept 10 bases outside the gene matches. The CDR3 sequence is CASSLLAGGLWGTDTQYF. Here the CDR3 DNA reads TGTGCCAGCAGCCTACTAGCGGGAGGCCTCTGGGGCACAGATACGCAGTATTTT. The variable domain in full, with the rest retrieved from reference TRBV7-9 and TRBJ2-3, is DTGVSQNPRHKITKRGQNVTFRCDPISEHNRLYWYRQTLGQGPEFLTYFQNEAQLEKSRLLSDRFSAERPKGSFSTLEIQRTEQGDSAMYLCASSLLAGGLWGTDTQYFGPGTRLTVL.

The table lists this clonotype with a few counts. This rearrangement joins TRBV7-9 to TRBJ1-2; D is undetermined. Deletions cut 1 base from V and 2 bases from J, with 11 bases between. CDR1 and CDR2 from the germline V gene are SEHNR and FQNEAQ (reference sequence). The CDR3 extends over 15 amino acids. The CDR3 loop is CASSLGSGTNYGYTF. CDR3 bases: TGTGCCAGCAGCTTAGGATCAGGAACAAACTATGGCTACACCTTC.

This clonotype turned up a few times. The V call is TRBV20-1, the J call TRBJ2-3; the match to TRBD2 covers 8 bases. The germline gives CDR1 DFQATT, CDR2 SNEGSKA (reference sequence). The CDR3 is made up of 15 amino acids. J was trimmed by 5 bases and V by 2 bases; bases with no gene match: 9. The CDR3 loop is CSARRSGSHGDTQYF. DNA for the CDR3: TGCAGTGCTAGACGAAGCGGGAGCCATGGAGATACGCAGTATTTT.

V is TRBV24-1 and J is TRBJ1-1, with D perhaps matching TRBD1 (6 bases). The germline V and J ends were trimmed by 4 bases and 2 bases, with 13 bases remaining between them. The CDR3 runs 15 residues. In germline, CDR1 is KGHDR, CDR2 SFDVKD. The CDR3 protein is CATSETTGSNTEAFF. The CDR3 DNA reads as TGTGCCACCAGTGAGACAACAGGGTCAAACACTGAAGCTTTCTTT.

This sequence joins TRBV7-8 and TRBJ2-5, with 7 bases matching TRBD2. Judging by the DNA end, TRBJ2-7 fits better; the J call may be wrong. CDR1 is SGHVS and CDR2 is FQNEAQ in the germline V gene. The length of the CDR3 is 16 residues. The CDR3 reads CASSPTRGIHSYEQYF. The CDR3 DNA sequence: TGTGCCAGCAGTCCTACGCGGGGGATCCACTCCTACGAGCAGTACTTC.

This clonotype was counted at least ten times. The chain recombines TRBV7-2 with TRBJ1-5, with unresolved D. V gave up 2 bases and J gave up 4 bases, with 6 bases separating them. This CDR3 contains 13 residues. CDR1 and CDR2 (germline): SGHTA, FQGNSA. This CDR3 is CASSLQENQPQHF. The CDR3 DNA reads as TGTGCCAGCAGCTTACAGGAAAATCAGCCCCAGCATTTT.

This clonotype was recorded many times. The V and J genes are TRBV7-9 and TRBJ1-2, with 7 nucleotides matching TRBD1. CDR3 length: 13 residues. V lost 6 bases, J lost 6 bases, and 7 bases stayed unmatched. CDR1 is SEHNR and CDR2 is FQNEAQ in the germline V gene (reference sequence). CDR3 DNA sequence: TGTGCCAGCAGAACAGGGGTCAAGGATGGCTACACCTTC. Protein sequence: CASRTGVKDGYTF.

The CDR3, as DNA: TGTGCCAGCAGCACCGACGGCGGGAGTCCCTACAATGAGCAGTTCTTC. This sequence encodes CASSTDGGSPYNEQFF. V gene TRBV7-6 combines with J gene TRBJ2-1, with 7 bases identical to TRBD2. The V segment lost 5 bases and the J segment 2 bases; nucleotides outside the gene matches: 9. There are 16 residues in the CDR3. Germline CDR1 SGHVS, CDR2 FNYEAQ.

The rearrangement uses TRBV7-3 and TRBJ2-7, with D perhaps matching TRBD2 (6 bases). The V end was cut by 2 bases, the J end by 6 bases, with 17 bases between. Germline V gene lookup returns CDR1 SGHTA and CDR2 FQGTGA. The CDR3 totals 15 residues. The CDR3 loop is CASSLGGTRDGEQYF. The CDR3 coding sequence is TGTGCCAGCAGCTTAGGAGGGACCAGGGACGGCGAGCAGTACTTC.

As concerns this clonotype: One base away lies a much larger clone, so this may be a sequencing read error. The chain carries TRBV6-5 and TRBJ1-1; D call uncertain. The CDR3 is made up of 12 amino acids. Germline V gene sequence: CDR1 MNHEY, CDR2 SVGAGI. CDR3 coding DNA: TGTGCCAGCAGTTACCGGAACACTGAAGCTCTCTTT. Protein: CASSYRNTEALF.

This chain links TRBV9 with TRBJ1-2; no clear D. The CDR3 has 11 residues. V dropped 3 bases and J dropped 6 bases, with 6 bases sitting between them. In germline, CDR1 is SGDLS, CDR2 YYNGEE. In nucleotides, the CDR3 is TGTGCCAGCAGCGGATCCAATGGCTACACCTTC. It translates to CASSGSNGYTF.

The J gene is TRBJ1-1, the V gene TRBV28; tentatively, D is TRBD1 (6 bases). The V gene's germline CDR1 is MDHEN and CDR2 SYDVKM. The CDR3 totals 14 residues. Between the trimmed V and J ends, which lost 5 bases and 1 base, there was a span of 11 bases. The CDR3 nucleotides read TGTGCCAGCAGTAAAGGGGGACCGAACACTGAAGCTTTCTTT. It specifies CASSKGGPNTEAFF.

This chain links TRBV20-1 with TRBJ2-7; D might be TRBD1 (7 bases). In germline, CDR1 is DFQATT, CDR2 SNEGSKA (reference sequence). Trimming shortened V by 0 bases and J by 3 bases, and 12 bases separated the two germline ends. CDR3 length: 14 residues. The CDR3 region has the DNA TGCAGTGCTAGAGATACAGGGGACTTCTACGAGCAGTACTTC. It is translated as CSARDTGDFYEQYF.